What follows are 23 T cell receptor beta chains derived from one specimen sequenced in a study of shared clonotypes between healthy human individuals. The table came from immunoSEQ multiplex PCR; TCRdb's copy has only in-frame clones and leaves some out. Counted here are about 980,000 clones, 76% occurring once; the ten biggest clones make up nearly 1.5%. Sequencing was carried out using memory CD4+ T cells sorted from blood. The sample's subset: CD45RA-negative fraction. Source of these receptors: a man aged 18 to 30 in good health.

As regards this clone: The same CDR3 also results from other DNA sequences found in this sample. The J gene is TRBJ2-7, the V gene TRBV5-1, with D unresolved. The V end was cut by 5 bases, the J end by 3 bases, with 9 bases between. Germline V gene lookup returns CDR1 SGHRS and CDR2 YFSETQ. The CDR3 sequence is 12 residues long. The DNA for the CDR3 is TGCGCCAGCAGGCAAGATAGCTACGAGCAGTACTTC. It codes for CASRQDSYEQYF.

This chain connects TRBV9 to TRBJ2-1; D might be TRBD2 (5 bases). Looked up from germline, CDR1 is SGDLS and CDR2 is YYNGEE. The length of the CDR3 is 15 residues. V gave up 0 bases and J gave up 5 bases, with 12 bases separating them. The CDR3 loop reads CASSVVGRVNNEQFF. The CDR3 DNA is TGTGCCAGCAGCGTAGTTGGGAGAGTGAACAATGAGCAGTTCTTC.

CDR3 protein: CASSSTGTPWGEQYF. CDR3 bases: TGCGCCAGCAGTTCGACCGGGACACCTTGGGGCGAGCAGTACTTC. The chain combines TRBV5-1 with TRBJ2-7, with D possibly TRBD1 on 6 matching bases. Looked up from germline, CDR1 is SGHRS and CDR2 is YFSETQ. The V end was cut by 5 bases, the J end by 6 bases, with 21 bases between. The CDR3 contains 15 residues. The full variable domain, its missing parts supplied by reference TRBV5-1 and TRBJ2-7, is KAGVTQTPRYLIKTRGQQVTLSCSPISGHRSVSWYQQTPGQGLQFLFEYFSETQRNKGNFPGRFSGRQFSNSRSEMNVSTLELGDSALYLCASSSTGTPWGEQYFGPGTRLTVT.

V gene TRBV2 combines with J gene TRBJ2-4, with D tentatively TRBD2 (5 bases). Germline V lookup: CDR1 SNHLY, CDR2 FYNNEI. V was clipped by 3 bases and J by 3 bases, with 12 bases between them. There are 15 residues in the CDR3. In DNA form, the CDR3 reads TGTGCCAGCAGTGAGCGGGCCCGTGACAAAAACATTCAGTACTTC. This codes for CASSERARDKNIQYF.

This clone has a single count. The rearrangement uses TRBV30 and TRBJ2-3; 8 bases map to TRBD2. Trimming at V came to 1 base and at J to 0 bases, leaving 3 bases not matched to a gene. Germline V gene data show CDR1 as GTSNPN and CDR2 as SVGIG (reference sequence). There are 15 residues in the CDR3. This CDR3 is CAWSGVAGSTDTQYF. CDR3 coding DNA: TGTGCCTGGAGTGGAGTAGCGGGGAGCACAGATACGCAGTATTTT.

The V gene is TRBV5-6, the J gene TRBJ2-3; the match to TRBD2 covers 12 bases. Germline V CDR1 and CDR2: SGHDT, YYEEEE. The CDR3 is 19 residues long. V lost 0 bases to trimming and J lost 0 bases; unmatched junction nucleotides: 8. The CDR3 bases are TGTGCCAGCAGCTTGGTTCGGGGACTAGCGGGCCTTAGCACAGATACGCAGTATTTT. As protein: CASSLVRGLAGLSTDTQYF.

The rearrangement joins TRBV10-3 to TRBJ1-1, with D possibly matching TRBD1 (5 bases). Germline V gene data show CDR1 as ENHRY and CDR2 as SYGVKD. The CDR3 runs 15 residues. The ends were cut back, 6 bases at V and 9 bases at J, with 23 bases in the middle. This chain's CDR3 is CAIRQADAVKVKAFF. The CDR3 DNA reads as TGTGCCATCAGACAGGCGGACGCCGTGAAGGTTAAAGCTTTCTTT.

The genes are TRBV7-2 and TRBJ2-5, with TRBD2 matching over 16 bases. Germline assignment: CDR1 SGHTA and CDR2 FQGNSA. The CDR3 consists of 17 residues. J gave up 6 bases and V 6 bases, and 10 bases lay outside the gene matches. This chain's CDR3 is CASSSGLAGGLMKTQYF. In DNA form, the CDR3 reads TGTGCCAGCAGTTCGGGACTAGCGGGGGGGCTTATGAAGACCCAGTACTTC.

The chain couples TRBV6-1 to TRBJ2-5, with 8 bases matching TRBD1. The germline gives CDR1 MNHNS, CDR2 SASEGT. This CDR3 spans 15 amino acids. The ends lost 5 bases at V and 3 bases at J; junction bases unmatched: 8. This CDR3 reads CASSRTGQDEETQYF. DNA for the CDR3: TGTGCCAGCAGTAGGACGGGACAGGACGAAGAGACCCAGTACTTC.

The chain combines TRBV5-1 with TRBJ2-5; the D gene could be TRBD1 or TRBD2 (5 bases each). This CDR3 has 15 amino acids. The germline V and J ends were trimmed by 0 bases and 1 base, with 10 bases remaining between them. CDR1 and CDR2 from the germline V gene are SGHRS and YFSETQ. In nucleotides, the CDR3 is TGCGCCAGCAGCTTGGGGGGCGCGGGCCAAGAGACCCAGTACTTC. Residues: CASSLGGAGQETQYF.

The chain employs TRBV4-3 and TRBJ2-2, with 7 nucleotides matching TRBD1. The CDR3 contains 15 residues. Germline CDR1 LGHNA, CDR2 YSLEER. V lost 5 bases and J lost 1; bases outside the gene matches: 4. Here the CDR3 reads CASSIRTGNTGELFF. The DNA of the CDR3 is TGCGCCAGCAGCATCAGGACAGGGAACACCGGGGAGCTGTTTTTT.

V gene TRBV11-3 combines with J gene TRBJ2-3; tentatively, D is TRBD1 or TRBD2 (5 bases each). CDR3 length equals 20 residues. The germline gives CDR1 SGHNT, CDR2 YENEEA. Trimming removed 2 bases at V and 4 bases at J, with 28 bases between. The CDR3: CASSLSRIGDRDGASDTQYF. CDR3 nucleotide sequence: TGTGCCAGCAGCTTATCCCGGATTGGGGACCGGGACGGTGCCTCAGATACGCAGTATTTT. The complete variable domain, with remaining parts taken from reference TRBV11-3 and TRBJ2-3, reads EAGVVQSPRYKIIEKKQPVAFWCNPISGHNTLYWYLQNLGQGPELLIRYENEEAVDDSQLPKDRFSAERLKGVDSTLKIQPAELGDSAVYLCASSLSRIGDRDGASDTQYFGPGTRLTVL.

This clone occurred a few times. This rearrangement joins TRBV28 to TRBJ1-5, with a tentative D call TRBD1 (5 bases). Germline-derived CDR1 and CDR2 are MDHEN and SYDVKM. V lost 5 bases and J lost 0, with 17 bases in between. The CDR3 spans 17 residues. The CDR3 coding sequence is TGTGCCAGCAGTCAGGAACCCAACAGGAATAGCAATCAGCCCCAGCATTTT. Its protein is CASSQEPNRNSNQPQHF.

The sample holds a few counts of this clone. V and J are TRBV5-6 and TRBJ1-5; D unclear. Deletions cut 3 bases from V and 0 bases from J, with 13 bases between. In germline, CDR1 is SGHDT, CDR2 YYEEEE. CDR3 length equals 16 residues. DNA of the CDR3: TGTGCCAGCAGCTCCCCCTACTTCGCTAGCAATCAGCCCCAGCATTTT. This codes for CASSSPYFASNQPQHF.

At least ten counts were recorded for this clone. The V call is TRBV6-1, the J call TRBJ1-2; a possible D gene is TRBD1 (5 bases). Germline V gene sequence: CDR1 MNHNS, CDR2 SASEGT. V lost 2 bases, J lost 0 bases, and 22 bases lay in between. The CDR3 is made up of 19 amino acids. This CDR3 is CASSERKGRGWTANYGYTF. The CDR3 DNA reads TGTGCCAGCAGTGAAAGAAAAGGTCGGGGGTGGACCGCTAACTATGGCTACACCTTC.

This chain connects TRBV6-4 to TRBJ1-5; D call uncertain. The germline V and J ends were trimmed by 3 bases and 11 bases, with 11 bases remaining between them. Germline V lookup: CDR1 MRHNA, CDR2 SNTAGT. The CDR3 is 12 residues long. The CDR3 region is CASSDTGGTQHF. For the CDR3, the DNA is TGTGCCAGCAGTGATACCGGTGGGACCCAGCATTTT.

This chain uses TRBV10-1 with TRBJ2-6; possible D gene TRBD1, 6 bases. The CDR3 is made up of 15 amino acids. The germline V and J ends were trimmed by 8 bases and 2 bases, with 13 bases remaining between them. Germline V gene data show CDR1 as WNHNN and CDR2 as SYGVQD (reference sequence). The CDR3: CASSAGTPGANVLTF. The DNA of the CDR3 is TGCGCCAGCTCGGCAGGGACACCTGGGGCCAACGTCCTGACTTTC.

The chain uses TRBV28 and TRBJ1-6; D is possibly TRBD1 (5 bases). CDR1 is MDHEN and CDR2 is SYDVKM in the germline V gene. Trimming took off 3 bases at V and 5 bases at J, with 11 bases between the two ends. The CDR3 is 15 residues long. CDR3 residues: CASSFSGANNSPLHF. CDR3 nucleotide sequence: TGTGCCAGCAGTTTCTCCGGGGCCAATAATTCACCCCTCCACTTT.

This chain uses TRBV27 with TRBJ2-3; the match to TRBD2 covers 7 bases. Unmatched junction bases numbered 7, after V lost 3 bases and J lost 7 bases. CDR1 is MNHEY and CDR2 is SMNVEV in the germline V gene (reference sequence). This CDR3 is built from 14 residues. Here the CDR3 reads CASSFRSGMNTQYF. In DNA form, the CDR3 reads TGTGCCAGCAGTTTCCGGAGCGGGATGAATACGCAGTATTTT.

The CDR3 loop is CASSFPGLDTGELFF. CDR3 DNA: TGTGCCAGCAGCTTCCCGGGACTGGACACCGGGGAGCTGTTTTTT. The genes are TRBV11-2 and TRBJ2-2, with a tentative D call TRBD2 (6 bases). Trimming stripped 3 bases from V and 3 bases from J, with 11 bases between. This CDR3 comprises 15 residues. Per germline, CDR1 SGHAT and CDR2 FQNNGV.

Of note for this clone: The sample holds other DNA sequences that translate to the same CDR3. CDR3 nucleotides: TGTGCCAGCAGCTTACGCCCAACCGGGGAGCTGTTTTTT. Amino acids: CASSLRPTGELFF. The chain couples TRBV7-2 to TRBJ2-2; D is unresolved. V dropped 2 bases and J dropped 5 bases, with 6 bases sitting between them. In germline, CDR1 is SGHTA, CDR2 FQGNSA. The CDR3 has 13 amino acids.

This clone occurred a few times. CDR3 sequence: CASSPMGPQNLGEQYF. CDR3 coding DNA: TGCGCCAGCAGCCCAATGGGTCCGCAAAATCTCGGCGAGCAGTACTTC. J is TRBJ2-7 and V is TRBV4-1; no definite D call. The CDR3 extends over 16 amino acids. CDR1 and CDR2 from the germline V gene are MGHRA and YSYEKL. V was cut by 4 bases and J by 6 bases, with 22 bases left in between.

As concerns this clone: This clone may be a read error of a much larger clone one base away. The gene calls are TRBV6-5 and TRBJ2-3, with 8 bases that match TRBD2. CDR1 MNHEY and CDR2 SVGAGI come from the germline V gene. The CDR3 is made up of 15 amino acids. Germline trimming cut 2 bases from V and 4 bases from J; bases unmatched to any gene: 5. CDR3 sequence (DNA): TGTGCCAGCAGTTACGGGACGGGAGGGCCAGATACGCAGTATTTT. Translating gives CASSYGTGGPDTQYF.